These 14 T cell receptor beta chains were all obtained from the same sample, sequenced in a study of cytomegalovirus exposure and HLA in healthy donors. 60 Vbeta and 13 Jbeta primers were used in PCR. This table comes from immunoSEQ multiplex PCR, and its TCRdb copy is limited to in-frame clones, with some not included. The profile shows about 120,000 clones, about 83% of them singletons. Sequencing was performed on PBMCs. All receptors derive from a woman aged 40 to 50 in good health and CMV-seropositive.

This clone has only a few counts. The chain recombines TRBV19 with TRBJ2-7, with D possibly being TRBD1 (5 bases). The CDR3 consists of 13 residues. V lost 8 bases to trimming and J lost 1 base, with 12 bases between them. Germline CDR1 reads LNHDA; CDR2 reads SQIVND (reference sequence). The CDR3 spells CASVGAGSYEQYF. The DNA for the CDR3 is TGTGCCAGTGTAGGGGCAGGTTCCTACGAGCAGTACTTC.

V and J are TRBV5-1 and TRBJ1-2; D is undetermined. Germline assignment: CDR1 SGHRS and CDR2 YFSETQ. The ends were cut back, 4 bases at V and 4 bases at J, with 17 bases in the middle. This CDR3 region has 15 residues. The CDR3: CASSKDGFGFYGYTF. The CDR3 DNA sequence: TGCGCCAGCAGCAAAGACGGGTTTGGGTTCTATGGCTACACCTTC. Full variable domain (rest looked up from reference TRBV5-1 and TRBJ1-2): KAGVTQTPRYLIKTRGQQVTLSCSPISGHRSVSWYQQTPGQGLQFLFEYFSETQRNKGNFPGRFSGRQFSNSRSEMNVSTLELGDSALYLCASSKDGFGFYGYTFGSGTRLTVV.

The CDR3 sequence is CAWRARADTQYF. Written as DNA, the CDR3 is TGTGCCTGGAGGGCCCGGGCAGATACGCAGTATTTT. V gene TRBV30 combines with J gene TRBJ2-3, with D hard to call. Per the germline V gene, CDR1 is GTSNPN and CDR2 is SVGIG (reference sequence). The V end lost 3 bases, the J end lost 4 bases, and 8 bases lay between the germline ends. This CDR3 has 12 residues.

The CDR3 spells CASRAAGGRYGYTF. The CDR3 DNA reads TGTGCCAGCAGGGCTGCAGGGGGCCGCTATGGCTACACCTTC. The V call is TRBV28, the J call TRBJ1-2; TRBD1 matches at 8 bases. J gave up 4 bases and V 6 bases, and 7 bases lay outside the gene matches. The length of the CDR3 is 14 residues. Germline loops: CDR1 MDHEN, CDR2 SYDVKM.

The CDR3 DNA reads as TGTGCCAGCAGCTCAGGGTCTGGAAACACCATATATTTT. Translated, it gives CASSSGSGNTIYF. The chain employs TRBV6-1 and TRBJ1-3; perhaps TRBD1 as D (5 bases). This CDR3 comprises 13 residues. Trimming shortened V by 6 bases and J by 1 base, and 7 bases separated the two germline ends. Germline V gives CDR1 MNHNS, CDR2 SASEGT.

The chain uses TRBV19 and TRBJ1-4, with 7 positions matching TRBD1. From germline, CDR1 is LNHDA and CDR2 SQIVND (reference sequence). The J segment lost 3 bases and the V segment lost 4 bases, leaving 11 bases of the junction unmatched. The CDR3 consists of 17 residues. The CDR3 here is CASSNGQERWPNEKLFF. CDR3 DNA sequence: TGTGCCAGTAGTAACGGACAGGAACGGTGGCCTAATGAAAAACTGTTTTTT.

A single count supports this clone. CDR3 sequence (DNA): TGTGCCTGGATGGGATGGGGGGATTCGGGCACCGGGGAGCTGTTTTTT. Its protein is CAWMGWGDSGTGELFF. The J gene is TRBJ2-2, the V gene TRBV30; maybe TRBD2 (6 bases). Trimming pared 4 bases from V and 4 bases from J, leaving 19 bases between. Germline V CDR1 and CDR2: GTSNPN, SVGIG (reference sequence). The CDR3 length is 16 residues.

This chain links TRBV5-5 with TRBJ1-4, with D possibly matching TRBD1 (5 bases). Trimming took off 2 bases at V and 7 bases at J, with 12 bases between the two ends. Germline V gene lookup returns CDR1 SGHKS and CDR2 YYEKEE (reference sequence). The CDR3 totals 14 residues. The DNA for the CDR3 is TGTGCCAGCAGCTTTTCTCAGGGCCCTGAAAAACTGTTTTTT. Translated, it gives CASSFSQGPEKLFF.

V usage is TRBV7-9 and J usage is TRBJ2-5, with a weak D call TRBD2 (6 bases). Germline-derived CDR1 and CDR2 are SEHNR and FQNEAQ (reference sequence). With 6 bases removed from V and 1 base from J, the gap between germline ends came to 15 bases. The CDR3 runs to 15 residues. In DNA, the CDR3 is TGTGCCAGCAGTACCAGCGGCGGGGCCCAAGAGACCCAGTACTTC. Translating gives CASSTSGGAQETQYF. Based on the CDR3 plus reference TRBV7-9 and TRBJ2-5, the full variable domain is DTGVSQNPRHKITKRGQNVTFRCDPISEHNRLYWYRQTLGQGPEFLTYFQNEAQLEKSRLLSDRFSAERPKGSFSTLEIQRTEQGDSAMYLCASSTSGGAQETQYFGPGTRLLVL.

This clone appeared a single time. CDR3 protein: CASSQGGLAYEQYF. CDR3 in DNA: TGTGCCAGCAGCCAAGGGGGGCTGGCCTACGAGCAGTACTTC. The chain joins TRBV14 to TRBJ2-5, with a possible D match to TRBD1 (6 bases). The DNA end is a closer match to TRBJ2-7, so the J assignment may be wrong. The CDR3 extends over 14 amino acids. CDR1 SGHDN and CDR2 FVKESK come from the germline V gene.

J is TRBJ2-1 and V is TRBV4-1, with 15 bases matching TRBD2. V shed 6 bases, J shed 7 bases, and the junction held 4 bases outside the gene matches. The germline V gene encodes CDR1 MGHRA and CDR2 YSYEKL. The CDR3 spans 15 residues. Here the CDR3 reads CASRTGTSGGNEQFF. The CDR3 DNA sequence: TGCGCCAGCAGAACCGGGACTAGCGGGGGGAATGAGCAGTTCTTC.

CDR3 coding DNA: TGCGCCAGCAGCCCCCGGGGGAGTACTACCTACGAGCAGTACTTC. Residues: CASSPRGSTTYEQYF. This chain joins TRBV5-1 and TRBJ2-5; a possible D gene is TRBD2 (6 bases). The DNA end lines up better with TRBJ2-7; the J call may be wrong. CDR1 and CDR2 (germline): SGHRS, YFSETQ. The CDR3 consists of 15 residues.

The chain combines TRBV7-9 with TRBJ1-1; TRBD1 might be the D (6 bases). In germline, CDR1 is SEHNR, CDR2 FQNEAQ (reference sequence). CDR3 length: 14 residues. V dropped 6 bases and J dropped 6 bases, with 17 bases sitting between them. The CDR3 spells CASSYVIAGAEAFF. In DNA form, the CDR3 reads TGTGCCAGCAGTTACGTGATTGCAGGGGCTGAAGCTTTCTTT.

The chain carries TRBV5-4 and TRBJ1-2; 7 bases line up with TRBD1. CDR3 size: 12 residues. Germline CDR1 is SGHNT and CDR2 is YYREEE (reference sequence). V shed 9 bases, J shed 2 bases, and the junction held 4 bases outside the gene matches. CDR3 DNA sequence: TGTGCCACCAAACAGGGGAACTATGGCTACACCTTC. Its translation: CATKQGNYGYTF.